The 9 T cell receptor beta chains below all came from one sample that was sequenced in a study of Ad26.COV2.S vaccination and SARS-CoV-2 variants. The sample's treatment: 15 to 20 received Ad26.COV2.S at low or high dose, single or two shots; 5 received placebo; per-sample allocation not given. Material that was analyzed had been drawn on day 63 after the first vaccine or placebo injection. Generated by immunoSEQ multiplex PCR, the TCRdb table keeps only in-frame clones and is missing some. The table records about 280,000 clones, about 87% of them present only once. This material consisted of peripheral blood, taken in a trial of Ad26.COV2.S vaccine versus placebo. All receptors come from a person between 18 and 60 years old who received the Ad26.COV2.S COVID-19 vaccine or a placebo.

This chain uses TRBV7-2 with TRBJ2-7; D may be TRBD1 (6 bases). Between the trimmed V and J ends, which lost 1 base and 2 bases, there was a span of 9 bases. CDR3 length: 14 amino acids. Looked up from germline, CDR1 is SGHTA and CDR2 is FQGNSA. The CDR3 coding sequence is TGTGCCAGCAGCTTAGTACGGGACACCTACGAGCAGTACTTC. This gives the protein CASSLVRDTYEQYF.

The chain carries TRBV7-3 and TRBJ1-6; D remains unclear. There are 14 residues in the CDR3. Trimming stripped 1 base from V and 9 bases from J, with 10 bases between. Germline V gives CDR1 SGHTA, CDR2 FQGTGA. Here the CDR3 reads CASSLNNEGSPLHF. CDR3 coding DNA: TGTGCCAGCAGCTTAAACAATGAGGGTTCACCCCTCCACTTT.

The rearrangement links TRBV3-1 (or the pseudogene TRBV3-2) to TRBJ2-7; maybe TRBD1 (5 bases). The germline V gene encodes CDR1 LGHDT and CDR2 YNNKEL (reference sequence). The CDR3 loop spans 15 amino acids. V was pared by 0 bases and J by 3 bases, with 12 bases between. The DNA for the CDR3 is TGTGCCAGCAGCCAAGATAATCAGGGTTTCTACGAGCAGTACTTC. It is translated as CASSQDNQGFYEQYF.

V is TRBV7-2 and J is TRBJ2-3, with D perhaps TRBD2 (7 bases). This CDR3 is 15 amino acids long. CDR1 is SGHTA and CDR2 is FQGNSA in the germline V gene. V lost 4 bases to trimming and J lost 6 bases, with 17 bases between them. The CDR3 region has the DNA TGTGCCAGCAGCTCCCTAGGCGCGGGGGCCGATACGCAGTATTTT. This translates into CASSSLGAGADTQYF.

The J gene is TRBJ2-7, the V gene TRBV19; D is unresolved. Between the trimmed V and J ends, which lost 5 bases and 7 bases, there was a span of 18 bases. The length of the CDR3 is 14 residues. The germline gives CDR1 LNHDA, CDR2 SQIVND (reference sequence). CDR3 protein: CASSVDQNSGEQYF. The DNA of the CDR3 is TGTGCCAGTAGTGTCGATCAAAACTCGGGTGAGCAGTACTTC.

The chain has TRBV13 and TRBJ1-2; 7 nucleotides agree with TRBD1. After removal of 5 bases from V and 3 bases from J, the junction contained 15 bases not matched to a gene. Per germline, CDR1 PRHDT and CDR2 FYEKMQ (reference sequence). The CDR3 extends over 17 amino acids. The CDR3 region is CASSPYEERDSYYGYTF. The CDR3 DNA is TGTGCCAGCAGCCCCTACGAGGAAAGGGACAGTTACTATGGCTACACCTTC.

The chain is built from TRBV4-3 and TRBJ2-2, with TRBD1 identical over 9 bases. This CDR3 comprises 15 residues. Germline V gives CDR1 LGHNA, CDR2 YSLEER. V was clipped by 4 bases and J by 4 bases; unmatched bases: 4. CDR3 nucleotides: TGCGCCAGCAGCCGGACGACAGGGGGCACCGGGGAGCTGTTTTTT. Translated: CASSRTTGGTGELFF.

The V call is TRBV5-6, the J call TRBJ2-2; D possibly corresponds to TRBD2 (6 bases). The germline gives CDR1 SGHDT, CDR2 YYEEEE. The CDR3 sequence is 14 residues long. The V gene lost 4 bases and the J gene lost 3 bases, with 10 bases spanning the gap. In nucleotides, the CDR3 is TGTGCCAGCAGCCGGGGGAGAGACACCGGGGAGCTGTTTTTT. Translating gives CASSRGRDTGELFF.

This rearrangement joins TRBV30 to TRBJ1-5, with TRBD1 as a possible D gene (5 bases). The CDR3 covers 13 residues. Looked up from germline, CDR1 is GTSNPN and CDR2 is SVGIG (reference sequence). The V end was cut by 1 base, the J end by 9 bases, with 13 bases between. The CDR3 sequence is CAWSGWTGVPQHF. The CDR3 DNA reads as TGTGCCTGGAGTGGCTGGACGGGGGTGCCCCAGCATTTT.